This T cell receptor (beta chain) was recorded in a study of cytomegalovirus exposure and HLA in healthy donors. Whole-study context: A preliminary data release comprised 70 million to 95 million unique TCRs obtained from HLA-typed donors. Study-level points and caveats: As a later analysis revealed, the rate of TCR association differed by HLA locus, with DRB1 most and HLA-C fewest. Among donors in an Asian-associated ancestry cluster, a later analysis reportedly found fewer N-insertions than the roughly 700-donor mean. Of the V segments, some could not be distinguished, including TRBV6-2 and TRBV6-3, and were excluded.

This clone was detected only a few times. What it binds is not known. PCR was performed using 60 Vbeta and 13 Jbeta primers. TCRdb's copy holds only in-frame clones and misses some; the assay was immunoSEQ multiplex PCR. The table lists 140,000 to 150,000 clones, around 78% of them singletons. The V gene's germline CDR1 is LGHNA and CDR2 YSLEER. The length of the CDR3 is 16 residues. V gave up 0 bases and J gave up 4 bases, with 15 bases separating them. The receptor was isolated from a woman in her late teens or twenties in good health and CMV-seronegative. Material for sequencing was PBMCs. This chain connects TRBV4-3 to TRBJ1-2; possibly TRBD1 for D (5 bases). The CDR3 nucleotides are TGCGCCAGCAGCCAAGATCTAGGGACTACATTCTATGGCTACACCTTC. Its translation: CASSQDLGTTFYGYTF.